Detailed here is one T cell receptor beta chain. This entry is derived from a study of technical replicates of blood from several donors. The protocol was immunoSEQ multiplex PCR, while the TCRdb copy is restricted to in-frame clones and leaves out a portion. The sample comprises about 57,000 clones, 93% of which are singletons, and less than 4.5% rests with the top ten. This CDR3 is 22 amino acids long. The clonotype originates from a human donor in good health. Some clones in this sample may be carry-over from other donors' samples. The source material was PBMCs. V gene TRBV21-1 combines with J gene TRBJ1-5. TRBV21-1 is a documented pseudogene. CDR3 loop: CASSKGGGLSGVPLYSNQPQHF. CDR3 in DNA: TGTGCCAGCAGCAAAGGGGGGGGGCTCAGCGGGGTTCCCCTATATAGCAATCAGCCCCAGCATTTT.